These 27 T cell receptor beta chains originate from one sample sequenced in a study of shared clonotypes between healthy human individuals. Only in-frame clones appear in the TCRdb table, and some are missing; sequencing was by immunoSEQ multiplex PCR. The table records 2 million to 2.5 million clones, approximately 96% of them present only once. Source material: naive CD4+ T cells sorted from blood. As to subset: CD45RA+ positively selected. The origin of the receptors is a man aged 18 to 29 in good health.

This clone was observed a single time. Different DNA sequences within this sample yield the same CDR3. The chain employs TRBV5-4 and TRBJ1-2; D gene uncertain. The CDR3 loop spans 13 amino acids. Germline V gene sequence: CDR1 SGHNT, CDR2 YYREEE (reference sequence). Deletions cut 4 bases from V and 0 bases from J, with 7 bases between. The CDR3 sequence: CASSLDPNYGYTF. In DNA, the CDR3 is TGTGCCAGCAGCCTCGACCCTAACTATGGCTACACCTTC.

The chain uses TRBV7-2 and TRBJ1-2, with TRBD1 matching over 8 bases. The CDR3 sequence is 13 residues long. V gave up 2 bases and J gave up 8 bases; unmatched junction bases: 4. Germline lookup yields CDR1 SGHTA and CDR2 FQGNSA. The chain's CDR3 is CASSLRTGYGYTF. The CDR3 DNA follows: TGTGCCAGCAGCTTACGGACAGGGTACGGCTACACCTTC.

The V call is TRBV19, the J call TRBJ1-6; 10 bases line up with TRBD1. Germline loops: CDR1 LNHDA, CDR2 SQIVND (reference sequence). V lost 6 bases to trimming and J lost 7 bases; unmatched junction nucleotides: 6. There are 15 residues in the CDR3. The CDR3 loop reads CASSLGTGENSPLHF. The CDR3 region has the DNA TGTGCCAGTAGCCTTGGGACAGGGGAAAATTCACCCCTCCACTTT.

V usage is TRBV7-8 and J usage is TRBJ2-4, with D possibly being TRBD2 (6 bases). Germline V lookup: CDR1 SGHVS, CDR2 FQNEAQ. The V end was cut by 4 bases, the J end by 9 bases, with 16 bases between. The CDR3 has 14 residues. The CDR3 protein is CASSSGPQGGIQYF. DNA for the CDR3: TGTGCCAGCAGCTCTGGGCCCCAGGGAGGCATTCAGTACTTC.

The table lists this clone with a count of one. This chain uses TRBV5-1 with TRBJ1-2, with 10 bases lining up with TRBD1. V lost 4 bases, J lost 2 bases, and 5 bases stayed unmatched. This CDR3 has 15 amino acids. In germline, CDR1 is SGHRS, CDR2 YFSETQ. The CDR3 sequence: CASSLGTGVNYGYTF. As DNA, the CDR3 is TGCGCCAGCAGCCTAGGGACAGGGGTCAACTATGGCTACACCTTC.

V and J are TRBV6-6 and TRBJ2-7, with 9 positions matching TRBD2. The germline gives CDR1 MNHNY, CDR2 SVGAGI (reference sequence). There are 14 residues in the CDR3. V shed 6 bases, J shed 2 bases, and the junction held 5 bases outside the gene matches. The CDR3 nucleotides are TGTGCCAGCAGCAGGGCTAGCGGGGCCTACGAGCAGTACTTC. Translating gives CASSRASGAYEQYF.

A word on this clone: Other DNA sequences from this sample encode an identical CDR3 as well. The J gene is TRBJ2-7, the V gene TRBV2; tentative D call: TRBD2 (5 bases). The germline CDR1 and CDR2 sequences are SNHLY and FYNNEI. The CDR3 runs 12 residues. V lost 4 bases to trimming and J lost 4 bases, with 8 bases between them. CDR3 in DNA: TGTGCCAGCAGTGTGGGCGGGTACGAGCAGTACTTC. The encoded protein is CASSVGGYEQYF.

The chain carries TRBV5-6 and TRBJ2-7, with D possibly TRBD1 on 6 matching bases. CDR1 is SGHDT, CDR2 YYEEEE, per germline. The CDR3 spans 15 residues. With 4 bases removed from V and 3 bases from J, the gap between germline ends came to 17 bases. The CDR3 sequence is CASSPGARGNYEQYF. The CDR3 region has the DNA TGTGCCAGCAGCCCAGGGGCCCGAGGCAACTACGAGCAGTACTTC.

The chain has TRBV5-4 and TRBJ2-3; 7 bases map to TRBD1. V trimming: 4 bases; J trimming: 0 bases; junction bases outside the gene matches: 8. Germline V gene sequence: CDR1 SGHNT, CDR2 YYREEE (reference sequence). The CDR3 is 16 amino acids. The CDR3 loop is CASSTTGATSTDTQYF. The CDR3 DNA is TGTGCCAGCAGCACAACAGGGGCCACTAGCACAGATACGCAGTATTTT. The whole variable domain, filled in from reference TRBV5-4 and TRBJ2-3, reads ETGVTQSPTHLIKTRGQQVTLRCSSQSGHNTVSWYQQALGQGPQFIFQYYREEENGRGNFPPRFSGLQFPNYSSELNVNALELDDSALYLCASSTTGATSTDTQYFGPGTRLTVL.

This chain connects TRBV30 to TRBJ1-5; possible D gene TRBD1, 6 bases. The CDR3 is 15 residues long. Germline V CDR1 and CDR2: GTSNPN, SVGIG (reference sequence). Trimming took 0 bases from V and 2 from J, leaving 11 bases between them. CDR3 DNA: TGTGCCTGGAGTGTAGCGGCAGGGGGCAATCAGCCCCAGCATTTT. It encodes CAWSVAAGGNQPQHF.

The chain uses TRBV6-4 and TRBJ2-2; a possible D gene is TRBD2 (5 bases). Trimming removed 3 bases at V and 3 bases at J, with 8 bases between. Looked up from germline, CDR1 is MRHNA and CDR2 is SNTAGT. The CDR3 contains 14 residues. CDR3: CASSEWEHTGELFF. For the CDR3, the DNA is TGTGCCAGCAGTGAATGGGAGCACACCGGGGAGCTGTTTTTT.

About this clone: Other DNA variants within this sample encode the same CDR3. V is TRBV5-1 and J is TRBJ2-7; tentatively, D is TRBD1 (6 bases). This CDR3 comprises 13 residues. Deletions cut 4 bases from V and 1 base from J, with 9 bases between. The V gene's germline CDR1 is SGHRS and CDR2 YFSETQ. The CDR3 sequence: CASSQTGSYEQYF. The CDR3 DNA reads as TGCGCCAGCAGCCAAACAGGGTCCTACGAGCAGTACTTC.

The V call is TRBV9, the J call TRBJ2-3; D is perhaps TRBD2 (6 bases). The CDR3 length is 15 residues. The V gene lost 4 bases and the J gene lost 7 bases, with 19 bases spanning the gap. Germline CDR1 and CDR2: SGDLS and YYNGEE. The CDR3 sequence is CASSTDSGRVYTQYF. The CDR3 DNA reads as TGTGCCAGCAGCACCGACAGCGGGCGCGTTTATACGCAGTATTTT.

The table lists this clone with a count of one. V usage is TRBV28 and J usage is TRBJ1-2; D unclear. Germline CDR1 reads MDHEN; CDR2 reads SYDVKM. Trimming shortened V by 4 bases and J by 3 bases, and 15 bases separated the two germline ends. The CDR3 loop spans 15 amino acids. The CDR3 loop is CASSSSSMTDYGYTF. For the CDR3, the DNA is TGTGCCAGCAGTTCCTCCTCAATGACTGACTATGGCTACACCTTC.

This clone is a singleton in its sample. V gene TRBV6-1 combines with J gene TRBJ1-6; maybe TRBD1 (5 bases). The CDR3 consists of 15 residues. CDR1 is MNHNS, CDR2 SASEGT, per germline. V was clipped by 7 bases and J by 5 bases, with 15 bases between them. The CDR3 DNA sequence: TGTGCCAGCATCCAAATGGGGGGAAATAATTCACCCCTCCACTTT. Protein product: CASIQMGGNNSPLHF.

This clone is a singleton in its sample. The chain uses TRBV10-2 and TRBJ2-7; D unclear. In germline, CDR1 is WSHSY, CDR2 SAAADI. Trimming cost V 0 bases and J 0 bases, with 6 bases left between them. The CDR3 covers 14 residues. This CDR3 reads CASSESKGSYEQYF. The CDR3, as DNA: TGCGCCAGCAGTGAGTCGAAGGGCTCCTACGAGCAGTACTTC.

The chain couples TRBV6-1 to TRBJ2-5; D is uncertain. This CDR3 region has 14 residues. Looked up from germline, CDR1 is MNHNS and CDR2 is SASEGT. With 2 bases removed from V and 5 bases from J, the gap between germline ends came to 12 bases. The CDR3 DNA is TGTGCCAGCAGTGAATTATTAGGCCGCGAGACCCAGTACTTC. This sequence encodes CASSELLGRETQYF.

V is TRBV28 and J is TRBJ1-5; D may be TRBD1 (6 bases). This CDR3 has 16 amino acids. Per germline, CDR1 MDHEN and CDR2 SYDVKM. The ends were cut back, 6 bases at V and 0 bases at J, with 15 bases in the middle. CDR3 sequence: CASRLDRKYSNQPQHF. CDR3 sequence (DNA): TGTGCCAGCAGGCTGGACAGAAAGTATAGCAATCAGCCCCAGCATTTT.

CDR3 in amino acids: CASNGQSNTEAFF. The DNA of the CDR3 is TGTGCCAGCAATGGACAGTCTAACACTGAAGCTTTCTTT. The chain has TRBV2 and TRBJ1-1; D might be TRBD1 (6 bases). The CDR3 totals 13 residues. CDR1 SNHLY and CDR2 FYNNEI come from the germline V gene. V lost 7 bases, J lost 2 bases, and 11 bases lay in between.

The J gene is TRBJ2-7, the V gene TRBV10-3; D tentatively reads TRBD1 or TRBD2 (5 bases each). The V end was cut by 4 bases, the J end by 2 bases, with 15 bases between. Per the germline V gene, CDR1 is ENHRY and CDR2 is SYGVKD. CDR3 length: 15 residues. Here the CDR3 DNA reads TGTGCCATCAGTGTGGTGCCAGGGAGACCCTACGAGCAGTACTTC. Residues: CAISVVPGRPYEQYF.

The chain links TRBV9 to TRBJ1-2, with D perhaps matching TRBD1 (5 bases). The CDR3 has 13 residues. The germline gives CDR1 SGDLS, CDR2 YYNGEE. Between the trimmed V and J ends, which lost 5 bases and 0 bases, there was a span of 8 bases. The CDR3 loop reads CASRGESNYGYTF. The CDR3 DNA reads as TGTGCCAGCAGGGGGGAATCTAACTATGGCTACACCTTC.

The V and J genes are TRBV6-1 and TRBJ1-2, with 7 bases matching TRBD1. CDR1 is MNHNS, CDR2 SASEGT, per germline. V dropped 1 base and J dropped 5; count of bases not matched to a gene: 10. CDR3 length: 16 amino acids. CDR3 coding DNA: TGTGCCAGCAGTGAAGGACCACGGACAGGAGCATATGGCTACACCTTC. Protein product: CASSEGPRTGAYGYTF.

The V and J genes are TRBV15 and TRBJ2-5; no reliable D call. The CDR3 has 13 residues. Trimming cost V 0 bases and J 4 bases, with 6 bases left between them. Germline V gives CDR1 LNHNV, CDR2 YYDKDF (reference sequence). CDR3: CATSRDRTETQYF. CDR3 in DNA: TGTGCCACCAGCAGAGATCGGACAGAGACCCAGTACTTC. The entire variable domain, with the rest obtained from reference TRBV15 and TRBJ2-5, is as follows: DAMVIQNPRYQVTQFGKPVTLSCSQTLNHNVMYWYQQKSSQAPKLLFHYYDKDFNNEADTPDNFQSRRPNTSFCFLDIRSPGLGDTAMYLCATSRDRTETQYFGPGTRLLVL.

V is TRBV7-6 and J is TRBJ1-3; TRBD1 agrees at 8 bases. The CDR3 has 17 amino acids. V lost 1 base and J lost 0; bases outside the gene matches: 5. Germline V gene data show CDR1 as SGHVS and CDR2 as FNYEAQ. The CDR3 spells CASSLGTGQVSGNTIYF. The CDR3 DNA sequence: TGTGCCAGCAGCTTAGGGACGGGACAGGTCTCTGGAAACACCATATATTTT.

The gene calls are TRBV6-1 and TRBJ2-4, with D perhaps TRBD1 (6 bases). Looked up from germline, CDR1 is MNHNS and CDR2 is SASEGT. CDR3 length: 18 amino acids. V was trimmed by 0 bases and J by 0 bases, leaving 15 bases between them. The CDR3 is CASSEALTGQLAKNIQYF. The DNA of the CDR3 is TGTGCCAGCAGTGAAGCCCTTACAGGACAGCTAGCCAAAAACATTCAGTACTTC.

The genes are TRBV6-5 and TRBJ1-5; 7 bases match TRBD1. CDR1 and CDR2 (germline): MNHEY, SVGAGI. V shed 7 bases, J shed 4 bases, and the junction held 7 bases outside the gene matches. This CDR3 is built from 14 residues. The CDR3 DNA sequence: TGTGCCAGCAACCCTCGGACAGGAAATCAGCCCCAGCATTTT. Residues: CASNPRTGNQPQHF.

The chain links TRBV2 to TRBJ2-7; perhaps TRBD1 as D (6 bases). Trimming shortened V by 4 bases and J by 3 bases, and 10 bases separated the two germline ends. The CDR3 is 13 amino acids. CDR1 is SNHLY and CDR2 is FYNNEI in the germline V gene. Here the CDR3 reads CASSGAGVYEQYF. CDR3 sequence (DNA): TGTGCCAGCAGTGGGGCAGGGGTCTACGAGCAGTACTTC. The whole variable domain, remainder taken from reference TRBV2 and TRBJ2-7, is EPEVTQTPSHQVTQMGQEVILRCVPISNHLYFYWYRQILGQKVEFLVSFYNNEISEKSEIFDDQFSVERPDGSNFTLKIRSTKLEDSAMYFCASSGAGVYEQYFGPGTRLTVT.